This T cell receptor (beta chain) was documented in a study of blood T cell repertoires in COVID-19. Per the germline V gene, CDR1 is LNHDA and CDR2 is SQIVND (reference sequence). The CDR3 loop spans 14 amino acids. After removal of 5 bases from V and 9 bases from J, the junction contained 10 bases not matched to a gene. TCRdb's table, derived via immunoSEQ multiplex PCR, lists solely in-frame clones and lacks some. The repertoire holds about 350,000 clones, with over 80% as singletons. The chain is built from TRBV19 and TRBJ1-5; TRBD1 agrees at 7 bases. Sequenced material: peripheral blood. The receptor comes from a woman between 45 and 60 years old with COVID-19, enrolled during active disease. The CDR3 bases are TGTGCCAGTAGTCGGGATCGCCCAGGGGGGCCCCAGCATTTT. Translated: CASSRDRPGGPQHF.